This entry lists 3 T cell receptor beta chains sequenced from one sample in a study of blood T cell repertoires in COVID-19. Libraries were prepared by immunoSEQ multiplex PCR; TCRdb keeps only in-frame clonotypes and omits some of them. The sample carries approximately 97,000 clones, approximately 91% recorded once. The sequenced sample consisted of peripheral blood. Source of these receptors: a man aged 18 to 30 with acute or convalescent COVID-19.

A single count supports this clone. This chain joins TRBV6-5 and TRBJ2-7; TRBD2 matches at 10 bases. CDR1 is MNHEY and CDR2 is SVGAGI in the germline V gene. This CDR3 has 15 amino acids. V trimming: 4 bases; J trimming: 4 bases; junction bases outside the gene matches: 7. CDR3 sequence (DNA): TGTGCCAGCAGTTTCCTAGCGGGAGCAGAATACGAGCAGTACTTC. The encoded protein is CASSFLAGAEYEQYF.

The J gene is TRBJ1-2, the V gene TRBV19; weak D call: TRBD1 (5 bases). Germline values: CDR1 LNHDA, CDR2 SQIVND (reference sequence). V lost 5 bases and J lost 5, with 12 bases in between. CDR3 size: 13 residues. The CDR3 loop reads CASSPPGPYGYTF. For the CDR3, the DNA is TGTGCCAGTAGTCCCCCAGGGCCTTATGGCTACACCTTC.

The rearrangement uses TRBV28 and TRBJ1-1; D might be TRBD1 (5 bases). V shed 8 bases and J shed 3 bases, with 13 bases lying between them. Germline V gene sequence: CDR1 MDHEN, CDR2 SYDVKM. The CDR3 loop spans 13 amino acids. DNA of the CDR3: TGTGCCAGCCATCAGGGTTGGGACACTGAAGCTTTCTTT. The encoded protein is CASHQGWDTEAFF. The entire variable domain, with the rest obtained from reference TRBV28 and TRBJ1-1, is as follows: DVKVTQSSRYLVKRTGEKVFLECVQDMDHENMFWYRQDPGLGLRLIYFSYDVKMKEKGDIPEGYSVSREKKERFSLILESASTNQTSMYLCASHQGWDTEAFFGQGTRLTVV.